This T cell receptor (beta chain) was identified in a study of T cells in Graves' hyperthyroidism and ophthalmopathy (dated by TCRdb to about 2019). In the study overall: Peripheral blood was collected at initial diagnosis, before any treatment. TCR V-J signatures able to tell the groups apart were searched for in a discovery cohort of 95 or so patients, of whom roughly 42 had Graves' ophthalmopathy and about 60 had stable Graves' hyperthyroidism. Prospective prediction of ophthalmopathy was tested in an independent validation cohort consisting of some 18 hyperthyroidism patients and approximately 16 patients who later progressed to ophthalmopathy. For training and testing, the roughly 100 patients in the discovery cohort were randomly divided in a 7:3 ratio. In more than five Graves' hyperthyroidism patients, the study also compared T-cell repertoires from thyroid tissue with T-cell repertoires from blood. Once sampling was done, hyperthyroidism patients were given methimazole at a starting dose of 30 mg daily, whereas ophthalmopathy patients were given high-dose intravenous methylprednisolone. The paper reports TCR Vbeta CDR3 sequencing of some 140 peripheral blood samples: 43 ophthalmopathy, roughly 80 hyperthyroidism and 17 progressor patients.

The research as a whole found: In validation, the model predicted progression to ophthalmopathy a median of roughly six months before onset, with over 55% sensitivity and nearly 75% specificity. Sample size was not statistically predetermined, and blinding of investigators to group allocation was not performed. A 13 V-J signature model separated ophthalmopathy from stable hyperthyroidism, with just over 85% sensitivity and roughly 82% specificity in cross-validation and 80%/75% in testing. Most expanded thyroid clonotypes (frequency above 0.001) were also detected in blood, suggesting blood repertoires may reflect thyroid immune responses.

Relative to germline, V is 3 bases shorter and J is 9 bases shorter, with 8 bases between their ends. According to the germline V gene, CDR1 reads SGHTA and CDR2 reads FQGNSA. Including cysteine and phenylalanine, the CDR3 has 11 amino acids. The kept DNA is CDR3 alone, 33 bases in frame from the first base. This clonotype was counted at least ten times. Its antigen is currently not known. No much larger clone is present one base from it, and per-base qualities are unavailable. The TCR beta CDR3 regions were amplified from the RNA transcripts. The first round of RT-PCR for the TCR CDR3 was performed with the HTBI primer set and the Qiagen OneStep RT-PCR kit. Libraries were constructed in a second round of multiplex PCR, after which size selection and purification were performed. Paired-end sequencing of the libraries was performed with 100 bp reads on an Illumina HiSeq2000. On the authors' methods: Raw data were processed with SOAPnuke, discarding reads with adapters, uncalled bases, mean Phred below 15, or no exact constant-primer or identifier match. High-quality paired reads were merged with COPE v1.2.5, and unique nucleotide sequences were defined as clonotypes. MiTCR v1.1 was used to align clonotypes to the IMGT TRBV, TRBD and TRBJ reference segments. Only V-J combinations with frequency above 0.0001, covering 99.2% of repertoires, were analysed. A TCS score was defined as the ratio of F50 (clonal expansion) to E x V (chaos), with BLOSUM62-based TCRdist applied between CDR3 peptides within each V-J. Welch's t-statistics and random forest reduced roughly 500 V-J features to roughly 13, which were used in a naive Bayes classifier (R e1071). The raw public reads went through TCRdb reprocessing: fastp at Q25, MiXCR clone calling, in-frame beta chains kept. Rows matching on CDR3 protein sequence are summarized as one entry with the most common DNA and genes. What appears here as the V and J calls and clone size reflects TCRdb's work, not the paper's. A total of roughly 530,000 distinct CDR3 sequences appear in this sample, 17% of them only once. Of the sample, 17% is held by the ten largest clones.

Ophthalmopathy patients had moderately to severely active disease, with a Clinical Activity Score of 3 or more, a NOSPECS grade of 4 or more, and a disease duration of less than 3 months. Any patient with an uncontrolled infection, another autoimmune disease, pregnancy or lactation was excluded. Clinical symptoms, serum thyroxine and TRAb, thyroid ultrasound, and orbital computed tomography formed the basis for the diagnoses. PBMCs were isolated from about 9.1 ml of fresh peripheral blood by Ficoll-Paque density gradient centrifugation. Total RNA was extracted using Trizol reagent, and RNA quality was assessed on an Agilent 2100 Bioanalyzer.

The TCR comes from a woman aged 18-29 years with Graves' ophthalmopathy. Material: blood. The chain is made from TRBV7-2 and TRBJ2-5; TRBD1 is a possible D gene, resting on 5 matching bases. The sequence in DNA is TGTGCCAGCAGCTTCACAGGCTCCCAGTACTTC. It translates to CASSFTGSQYF.